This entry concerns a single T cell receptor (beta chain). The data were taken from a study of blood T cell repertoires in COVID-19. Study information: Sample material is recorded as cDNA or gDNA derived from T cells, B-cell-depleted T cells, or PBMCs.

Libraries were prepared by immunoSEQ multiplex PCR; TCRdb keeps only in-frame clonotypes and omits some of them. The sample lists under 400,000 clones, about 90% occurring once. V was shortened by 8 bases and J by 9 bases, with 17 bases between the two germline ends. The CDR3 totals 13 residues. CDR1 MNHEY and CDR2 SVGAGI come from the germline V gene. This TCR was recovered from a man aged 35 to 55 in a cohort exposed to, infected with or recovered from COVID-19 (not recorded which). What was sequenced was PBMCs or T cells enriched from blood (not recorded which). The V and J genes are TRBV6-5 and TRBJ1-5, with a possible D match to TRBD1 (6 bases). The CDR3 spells CASHNSGEWPQHF. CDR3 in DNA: TGTGCCAGCCATAATTCAGGGGAGTGGCCCCAGCATTTT.